A single sample gave rise to the 29 T cell receptor beta chains below, sequenced in a study of T cells after yellow fever vaccination. TCRdb fed the 5' RACE reads into MiXCR, producing one record per CDR3 protein. The sample has some 350,000 distinct CDR3 sequences; about 4% are singletons. The sequenced sample was PBMCs, obtained 5 days after the yellow fever booster vaccination. The source of these receptors is a man aged 18 to 30 who received the YFV17D yellow fever vaccine.

This clonotype showed up many times. This chain joins TRBV12-3 or TRBV12-4 and TRBJ1-5; TRBD1 is a possible D gene (6 bases). V was pared by 5 bases and J by 0 bases, with 14 bases between. This CDR3 spans 16 amino acids. CDR3 residues: CASSPTGGPSNQPQHF. CDR3 coding DNA: TGTGCCAGCAGTCCCACCGGGGGGCCTAGCAATCAGCCCCAGCATTTT.

V is TRBV5-1 and J is TRBJ1-4; D is unresolved. V lost 0 bases, J lost 2 bases, and 11 bases lay in between. The CDR3 runs to 16 residues. Per the germline V gene, CDR1 is SGHRS and CDR2 is YFSETQ. The DNA for the CDR3 is TGCGCCAGCAGCTTGGGGGTCGGGCATACTAATGAAAAACTGTTTTTT. Protein product: CASSLGVGHTNEKLFF. The variable domain in full, with the rest retrieved from reference TRBV5-1 and TRBJ1-4, is KAGVTQTPRYLIKTRGQQVTLSCSPISGHRSVSWYQQTPGQGLQFLFEYFSETQRNKGNFPGRFSGRQFSNSRSEMNVSTLELGDSALYLCASSLGVGHTNEKLFFGSGTQLSVL.

This chain uses TRBV7-8 with TRBJ1-1; the D is unclear. The CDR3 runs to 15 residues. Trimming shortened V by 6 bases and J by 8 bases, and 22 bases separated the two germline ends. Germline-derived CDR1 and CDR2 are SGHVS and FQNEAQ. CDR3 DNA sequence: TGTGCCAGCAGAAGATCGGTTTCGCAGGAAGGAGAAGCTTTCTTT. Translated, it gives CASRRSVSQEGEAFF.

The rearrangement uses TRBV5-4 and TRBJ1-6; tentative D call: TRBD1 (5 bases). V lost 2 bases to trimming and J lost 12 bases, with 15 bases between them. The CDR3 consists of 14 residues. Germline V gene data show CDR1 as SGHNT and CDR2 as YYREEE (reference sequence). The CDR3 here is CASSLLGGGGPLHF. The CDR3 DNA sequence: TGTGCCAGCAGCTTATTGGGGGGTGGAGGACCCCTCCACTTT.

The table lists this clonotype with many counts. The rearrangement joins TRBV11-1 to TRBJ2-1; possibly TRBD2 for D (5 bases). The CDR3 covers 16 residues. Germline loops: CDR1 SGHAT, CDR2 FQDESV (reference sequence). V lost 4 bases and J 3 bases, leaving 16 bases between the germline ends. In DNA form, the CDR3 reads TGTGCCAGCAGCTCCCGGAGCCTCGGGGTCTACAATGAGCAGTTCTTC. Encoded protein: CASSSRSLGVYNEQFF.

This clonotype was seen ten or more times. V and J are TRBV18 and TRBJ1-3; D is undetermined. CDR3 length equals 15 residues. Germline CDR1 reads KGHSH; CDR2 reads LQKENI. Deletions cut 3 bases from V and 0 bases from J, with 9 bases between. This CDR3 reads CASSPNTLSGNTIYF. CDR3 in DNA: TGTGCCAGCTCACCGAATACTCTCTCTGGAAACACCATATATTTT.

As concerns this clonotype: The junction departs from germline at one end; a sequencing error may be responsible. This chain joins TRBV7-7 and TRBJ2-1, with 7 bases matching TRBD2. This CDR3 spans 17 amino acids. Germline V gene data show CDR1 as SSHAT and CDR2 as FNYEAQ (reference sequence). The CDR3 loop reads CASSFLKPAGGSNEQFF. DNA of the CDR3: TGTGCTAGCAGCTTCCTGAAGCCTGCGGGCGGGAGCAATGAGCAGTTCTTC.

This clonotype has a count of ten or more. This chain joins TRBV11-2 and TRBJ2-2; tentatively, D is TRBD1 (5 bases). This CDR3 contains 12 residues. Germline CDR1 and CDR2: SGHAT and FQNNGV. Trimming shortened V by 5 bases and J by 5 bases, and 6 bases separated the two germline ends. The CDR3 loop reads CASSKGTGELFF. In DNA, the CDR3 is TGTGCCAGCAGCAAGGGGACCGGGGAGCTGTTTTTT.

This clonotype appeared a few times. This chain uses TRBV5-6 with TRBJ2-1, with D uncertain. Trimming pared 6 bases from V and 6 bases from J, leaving 16 bases between. From germline, CDR1 is SGHDT and CDR2 YYEEEE. The CDR3 is 14 amino acids. CDR3 DNA: TGTGCCAGCATCCTGACACCGTCTCCCAATGAGCAGTTCTTC. As protein: CASILTPSPNEQFF.

J is TRBJ2-2 and V is TRBV30; 10 bases are a match to TRBD1. Per the germline V gene, CDR1 is GTSNPN and CDR2 is SVGIG (reference sequence). V lost 4 bases to trimming and J lost 4 bases; unmatched junction nucleotides: 6. The CDR3 runs 15 residues. CDR3 coding DNA: TGTGCCTGGACTACCGGGACAGGGGTCACCGGGGAGCTGTTTTTT. Translation: CAWTTGTGVTGELFF.

Turning to this clonotype: At one end the junction does not follow the germline gene, possibly because of a read error. V is TRBV5-1 and J is TRBJ1-4; no firm D call. In germline, CDR1 is SGHRS, CDR2 YFSETQ. This CDR3 is 16 amino acids long. This CDR3 is CASSLGPRAPNQKLFF. The CDR3 nucleotides are TGCGCCAGCAGCTTGGGCCCTAGGGCACCTAATCAAAAACTGTTTTTT.

This clonotype has a handful of counts. This chain joins TRBV7-2 and TRBJ2-3; D gene unclear. Germline V lookup: CDR1 SGHTA, CDR2 FQGNSA. The CDR3 runs to 15 residues. Trimming shortened V by 0 bases and J by 1 base, and 8 bases separated the two germline ends. The CDR3 nucleotides read TGTGCCAGCAGCTTAGCCGGGCCTCGCACAGATACGCAGTATTTT. Its protein is CASSLAGPRTDTQYF.

This clonotype appeared a few times. The chain joins TRBV10-3 to TRBJ2-1, with D tentatively TRBD2 (5 bases). Germline loops: CDR1 ENHRY, CDR2 SYGVKD. V dropped 1 base and J dropped 8 bases, with 24 bases sitting between them. This CDR3 spans 18 amino acids. DNA of the CDR3: TGTGCCATCAGTGAGTTCGGGATCGCCCCTAGCCTGAAGGATGAGCAGTTCTTC. As protein: CAISEFGIAPSLKDEQFF.

The gene calls are TRBV29-1 and TRBJ1-4; D unclear. The CDR3 contains 15 residues. Germline V gives CDR1 SQVTM, CDR2 ANQGSEA. The germline V and J ends were trimmed by 3 bases and 0 bases, with 11 bases remaining between them. In nucleotides, the CDR3 is TGCAGCGTTGATTTGGTAGATTCAACTAATGAAAAACTGTTTTTT. It specifies CSVDLVDSTNEKLFF.

The chain links TRBV5-1 to TRBJ1-5, with D unclear. Trimming pared 0 bases from V and 7 bases from J, leaving 11 bases between. Germline CDR1 reads SGHRS; CDR2 reads YFSETQ. The length of the CDR3 is 14 residues. The CDR3 region has the DNA TGCGCCAGCAGCTTGGGGGCCGCCGGGCAGCCCCAGCATTTT. This translates into CASSLGAAGQPQHF.

This clonotype was counted a few times. One end of the junction is discordant with germline, which a read error may explain. The rearrangement joins TRBV10-3 to TRBJ2-3; 12 bases are a match to TRBD2. The CDR3 spans 15 residues. Germline V gene lookup returns CDR1 ENHRY and CDR2 SYGVKD. DNA for the CDR3: TGTGCCATCAGTTCTAGCGGGGGGGGCACAAATACGCAGTATTTT. It is translated as CAISSSGGGTNTQYF.

The V gene is TRBV5-1, the J gene TRBJ2-5; 12 bases map to TRBD2. This CDR3 spans 16 amino acids. The germline gives CDR1 SGHRS, CDR2 YFSETQ. The J segment lost 3 bases and the V segment lost 1 base, leaving 4 bases of the junction unmatched. This CDR3 reads CASSLLPSGGEETQYF. CDR3 nucleotide sequence: TGCGCCAGCAGCTTGTTACCTAGCGGGGGGGAAGAGACCCAGTACTTC.

This clonotype has at least ten counts. V is TRBV27 and J is TRBJ1-1; D is possibly TRBD1 (5 bases). V shed 5 bases and J shed 0 bases, with 10 bases lying between them. This CDR3 has 14 residues. From germline, CDR1 is MNHEY and CDR2 SMNVEV (reference sequence). The CDR3 here is CASSPSTVNTEAFF. The CDR3 nucleotides are TGTGCCAGCAGTCCATCGACAGTGAACACTGAAGCTTTCTTT.

The rearrangement joins TRBV6-5 to TRBJ1-2; a weak D match, TRBD1 (5 bases). The CDR3 consists of 14 residues. Trimming removed 4 bases at V and 4 bases at J, with 13 bases between. Germline assignment: CDR1 MNHEY and CDR2 SVGAGI. The CDR3 nucleotides read TGTGCCAGCAGTTCTTACGACAGCGTCTATGGCTACACCTTC. The encoded protein is CASSSYDSVYGYTF.

The chain couples TRBV4-2 to TRBJ2-5; D call uncertain. V was cut by 0 bases and J by 4 bases, with 15 bases left in between. There are 16 residues in the CDR3. The germline V gene has CDR1 LGHNA and CDR2 YNFKEQ. In nucleotides, the CDR3 is TGTGCCAGCAGCCAAGATGAGAATAGGGCAAGAGAGACCCAGTACTTC. This encodes CASSQDENRARETQYF.

There are a few counts of this clonotype. The V call is TRBV18, the J call TRBJ2-7; D gene unclear. The length of the CDR3 is 14 residues. The V end was cut by 1 base, the J end by 3 bases, with 10 bases between. The germline CDR1 and CDR2 sequences are KGHSH and LQKENI. CDR3 sequence: CASSPRQELYEQYV. As DNA, the CDR3 is TGTGCCAGCTCACCACGGCAAGAACTCTACGAGCAGTACGTC.

This clonotype occurred a few times. The rearrangement links TRBV20-1 to TRBJ2-7; 8 nucleotides align to TRBD2. The CDR3 loop spans 14 amino acids. Per the germline V gene, CDR1 is DFQATT and CDR2 is SNEGSKA (reference sequence). V shed 3 bases, J shed 7 bases, and the junction held 11 bases outside the gene matches. This CDR3 is CSASAAGGSLEQYF. CDR3 bases: TGCAGTGCTAGTGCCGCGGGGGGTAGTTTGGAGCAGTACTTC.

This clonotype was counted at least ten times. V gene TRBV5-5 combines with J gene TRBJ1-2; the D gene is possibly TRBD1 (5 bases). The CDR3 sequence is 17 residues long. CDR1 is SGHKS and CDR2 is YYEKEE in the germline V gene (reference sequence). With 3 bases removed from V and 6 bases from J, the gap between germline ends came to 24 bases. The CDR3 loop is CASSWGVGTGGLDGYTF. The CDR3 region has the DNA TGTGCCAGCAGCTGGGGAGTTGGAACGGGGGGACTCGATGGCTACACCTTC.

This clonotype has more than one count but fewer than ten. The genes are TRBV12-3 or TRBV12-4 and TRBJ1-2, with no clear D. This CDR3 has 13 amino acids. Trimming shortened V by 1 base and J by 8 bases, and 11 bases separated the two germline ends. The CDR3 spells CASSLGELRGYTF. DNA of the CDR3: TGTGCCAGCAGTTTAGGGGAATTACGCGGCTACACCTTC.

In this sample, this clonotype turned up a few times. The chain uses TRBV4-1 and TRBJ2-7; perhaps TRBD1 as D (6 bases). The CDR3 is made up of 16 amino acids. Germline V gives CDR1 MGHRA, CDR2 YSYEKL. Trimming shortened V by 2 bases and J by 6 bases, and 20 bases separated the two germline ends. CDR3 sequence reads: CASSQPATGLWSEQYF. CDR3 sequence (DNA): TGCGCCAGCAGCCAACCTGCGACAGGCTTGTGGAGCGAGCAGTACTTC.

This clonotype has at least ten counts. CDR3 DNA: TGCGCCAGCAGCCAAGACGCTGTGCGGCCCGACACTGGAAACACCATATATTTT. This gives the protein CASSQDAVRPDTGNTIYF. This sequence joins TRBV4-3 and TRBJ1-3; D gene ambiguous. The CDR3 loop spans 18 amino acids. Trimming removed 0 bases at V and 2 bases at J, with 17 bases between. CDR1 and CDR2 from the germline V gene are LGHNA and YSLEER.

This clonotype was seen more than once but under ten times. V and J are TRBV20-1 and TRBJ2-7; 9 bases are a match to TRBD1. There are 12 residues in the CDR3. The junction had 7 bases not matched to a gene; V was cut back by 6 bases and J by 7 bases. Per the germline V gene, CDR1 is DFQATT and CDR2 is SNEGSKA (reference sequence). The CDR3 is CSADGQGYEQYV. DNA for the CDR3: TGCAGTGCGGACGGACAGGGGTATGAGCAGTACGTC.

The genes are TRBV6-1 and TRBJ2-3; 7 bases agree with TRBD1. CDR3 length equals 16 residues. J gave up 2 bases and V 1 base, and 6 bases lay outside the gene matches. Germline assignment: CDR1 MNHNS and CDR2 SASEGT. The CDR3: CASSEGADRSTDTQYF. CDR3 in DNA: TGTGCCAGCAGTGAAGGGGCGGACAGGTCCACAGATACGCAGTATTTT.

This clonotype turned up a few times. The genes are TRBV28 and TRBJ2-7; D perhaps matches TRBD1 (6 bases). With 6 bases removed from V and 2 bases from J, the gap between germline ends came to 14 bases. Germline loops: CDR1 MDHEN, CDR2 SYDVKM. The CDR3 has 14 amino acids. The DNA for the CDR3 is TGTGCCAGCAGACGGTCAGGGGATACCTACGAGCAGTACTTC. Amino acids: CASRRSGDTYEQYF.